The 31 T cell receptor beta chains in this list originate from one sample, sequenced in a study of beta chain features in type 1 diabetes. The authors reverse transcribed all of the isolated RNA, so sequencing captured expressed TCRB transcripts. Assay used: immunoSEQ multiplex PCR; TCRdb lists only in-frame clones, some missing. The sample gives hundreds of thousands of clones, 10% to 15% of which show up once; about 0.017% is in the top ten. The sample taken for sequencing was naive CD4+ T cells from blood. Every receptor here comes from a young man in good health.

The J gene is TRBJ2-7, the V gene TRBV28, with D possibly matching TRBD1 (7 bases). Germline lookup yields CDR1 MDHEN and CDR2 SYDVKM. Deletions cut 5 bases from V and 2 bases from J, with 13 bases between. The CDR3 is 14 residues long. The CDR3: CASSAGQRAYEQYF. The CDR3 bases are TGTGCCAGCAGTGCGGGACAGAGAGCCTACGAGCAGTACTTC.

This chain connects TRBV7-2 to TRBJ1-2, with 9 bases matching TRBD1. The germline V gene encodes CDR1 SGHTA and CDR2 FQGNSA. Unmatched junction bases numbered 6, after V lost 5 bases and J lost 2 bases. This CDR3 has 15 amino acids. DNA of the CDR3: TGTGCCAGCAGCGAGGGGACAGGGCAAAACTATGGCTACACCTTC. Encoded protein: CASSEGTGQNYGYTF.

This clone was seen a few times. V gene TRBV7-9 combines with J gene TRBJ2-7; possibly TRBD2 for D (5 bases). The V and J ends lost 4 bases and 1 base respectively, with 17 bases between them. There are 16 residues in the CDR3. Per the germline V gene, CDR1 is SEHNR and CDR2 is FQNEAQ (reference sequence). The CDR3 nucleotides read TGTGCCAGCAGCTACAGTGGCCGGACTCGATCCTACGAGCAGTACTTC. Translation gives CASSYSGRTRSYEQYF.

CDR3 bases: TGTGCCAGCAGGACCTCACAGGGAACTGAAGCTTTCTTT. It yields the protein CASRTSQGTEAFF. This chain connects TRBV6-4 to TRBJ1-1, with D perhaps matching TRBD1 (6 bases). Germline-derived CDR1 and CDR2 are MRHNA and SNTAGT. Trimming took off 6 bases at V and 5 bases at J, with 13 bases between the two ends. This CDR3 has 13 residues.

This clone appeared a few times. This chain uses TRBV6-5 with TRBJ2-3; the D is unclear. Germline CDR1 reads MNHEY; CDR2 reads SVGAGI. This CDR3 has 14 residues. The V end lost 6 bases, the J end lost 1 base, and 11 bases lay between the germline ends. This CDR3 is CASSLHGGTDTQYF. The CDR3 region has the DNA TGTGCCAGCAGCCTGCACGGTGGCACAGATACGCAGTATTTT.

This clone was seen more than once but under ten times. The rearrangement joins TRBV28 to TRBJ1-5, with D possibly TRBD1 on 5 matching bases. This CDR3 contains 14 residues. Germline CDR1 MDHEN, CDR2 SYDVKM. Trimming left V 6 bases short and J 6 bases short, with 15 bases between. The CDR3 region is CASSQAGSPQPQHF. The DNA for the CDR3 is TGTGCCAGCAGCCAGGCAGGGTCCCCTCAGCCCCAGCATTTT.

This chain connects TRBV29-1 to TRBJ1-1, with D perhaps TRBD1 (5 bases). The ends were cut back, 7 bases at V and 12 bases at J, with 18 bases in the middle. The CDR3 sequence is 11 residues long. Per germline, CDR1 SQVTM and CDR2 ANQGSEA. The CDR3 loop is CSGDRWGVSFF. The CDR3 nucleotides read TGCAGCGGGGATAGGTGGGGGGTGTCTTTCTTT.

CDR3 amino acids: CASSQDFTGGSQYF. The DNA for the CDR3 is TGCGCCAGCAGCCAAGATTTCACAGGGGGGTCCCAGTACTTC. This sequence joins TRBV4-3 and TRBJ2-5; 8 bases fit TRBD1. With V trimmed by 0 bases and J by 9 bases, 6 bases remained unmatched. Germline V gene sequence: CDR1 LGHNA, CDR2 YSLEER. This CDR3 region has 14 residues.

This clone occurred a few times. The chain recombines TRBV9 with TRBJ2-3, with a possible D match to TRBD2 (6 bases). Germline loops: CDR1 SGDLS, CDR2 YYNGEE. V lost 2 bases to trimming and J lost 0 bases, with 13 bases between them. The CDR3 consists of 16 residues. CDR3 in amino acids: CASSVRDSSSTDTQYF. As DNA, the CDR3 is TGTGCCAGCAGCGTTCGGGACTCATCTAGCACAGATACGCAGTATTTT. Full variable domain (missing parts from reference TRBV9 and TRBJ2-3): DSGVTQTPKHLITATGQRVTLRCSPRSGDLSVYWYQQSLDQGLQFLIQYYNGEERAKGNILERFSAQQFPDLHSELNLSSLELGDSALYFCASSVRDSSSTDTQYFGPGTRLTVL.

This clone was detected a few times. The CDR3 sequence: CASSAGFQPQHF. The CDR3 DNA reads TGTGCCAGCAGTGCAGGGTTCCAGCCCCAGCATTTT. V usage is TRBV28 and J usage is TRBJ1-5; D is perhaps TRBD1 (5 bases). Trimming pared 5 bases from V and 7 bases from J, leaving 9 bases between. The CDR3 is 12 residues long. Germline V CDR1 and CDR2: MDHEN, SYDVKM.

This clone came up a few times. This sequence joins TRBV7-9 and TRBJ2-4; possibly TRBD1 for D (5 bases). Trimming shortened V by 5 bases and J by 4 bases, and 21 bases separated the two germline ends. This CDR3 region has 17 residues. CDR1 SEHNR and CDR2 FQNEAQ come from the germline V gene (reference sequence). This CDR3 is CASSPSLRQGLKNIQYF. The CDR3 DNA is TGTGCCAGCAGCCCAAGCCTTAGGCAGGGTCTGAAAAACATTCAGTACTTC.

The CDR3 protein is CASSSGLASEQFF. CDR3 in DNA: TGTGCCAGCAGCTCCGGACTAGCGTCTGAGCAGTTCTTC. V usage is TRBV7-9 and J usage is TRBJ2-1, with 9 bases aligning to TRBD2. This CDR3 has 13 amino acids. Trimming removed 4 bases from V and 9 bases from J; junction bases left unmatched: 4. CDR1 and CDR2 from the germline V gene are SEHNR and FQNEAQ (reference sequence).

The chain is built from TRBV10-3 and TRBJ1-1; D remains unclear. The length of the CDR3 is 13 residues. CDR1 is ENHRY and CDR2 is SYGVKD in the germline V gene. Between the trimmed V and J ends, which lost 3 bases and 1 base, there was a span of 6 bases. The CDR3 DNA reads as TGTGCCATCAGTGATGGCCCGAACACTGAAGCTTTCTTT. Protein product: CAISDGPNTEAFF.

The rearrangement uses TRBV4-2 and TRBJ2-2; 9 bases are a match to TRBD2. Unmatched junction bases numbered 4, after V lost 5 bases and J lost 0 bases. The CDR3 is 16 residues long. CDR1 LGHNA and CDR2 YNFKEQ come from the germline V gene. The CDR3 is CASSSSGNANTGELFF. The CDR3 DNA is TGTGCCAGCAGCTCTAGCGGGAATGCGAACACCGGGGAGCTGTTTTTT.

DNA for the CDR3: TGTGCCAGCAGCGTCGACACGGGGGGGTACGCCGGGGAGCTGTTTTTT. Translating gives CASSVDTGGYAGELFF. This sequence joins TRBV7-2 and TRBJ2-2; the match to TRBD2 covers 8 bases. CDR3 length equals 16 residues. Germline CDR1 reads SGHTA; CDR2 reads FQGNSA. Unmatched junction bases numbered 11, after V lost 5 bases and J lost 6 bases.

This clone appeared a few times. The genes are TRBV7-2 and TRBJ2-7; 8 bases match TRBD1. Germline CDR1 and CDR2: SGHTA and FQGNSA. There are 13 residues in the CDR3. The junction had 3 bases not matched to a gene; V was cut back by 5 bases and J by 3 bases. This CDR3 is CASSPTGGYEQYF. CDR3 sequence (DNA): TGTGCCAGCAGCCCAACAGGGGGCTACGAGCAGTACTTC. Full variable domain (outside the CDR3, taken from reference TRBV7-2 and TRBJ2-7): GAGVSQSPSNKVTEKGKDVELRCDPISGHTALYWYRQSLGQGLEFLIYFQGNSAPDKSGLPSDRFSAERTGGSVSTLTIQRTQQEDSAVYLCASSPTGGYEQYFGPGTRLTVT.

This clone was recorded a few times. The chain uses TRBV30 and TRBJ2-1; D is ambiguous. Between the trimmed V and J ends, which lost 3 bases and 0 bases, there was a span of 9 bases. The CDR3 contains 14 residues. Germline CDR1 and CDR2: GTSNPN and SVGIG (reference sequence). The CDR3 region has the DNA TGTGCCTGGAGACCCTGGAGCTCCTACAATGAGCAGTTCTTC. The encoded protein is CAWRPWSSYNEQFF.

This clone appeared a few times. V gene TRBV9 combines with J gene TRBJ2-7, with D possibly matching TRBD1 (6 bases). This CDR3 contains 16 residues. Germline V lookup: CDR1 SGDLS, CDR2 YYNGEE. Trimming left V 0 bases short and J 7 bases short, with 20 bases between. This CDR3 reads CASSVEGDTGTREQYF. CDR3 in DNA: TGTGCCAGCAGCGTAGAGGGGGATACAGGAACGCGAGAGCAGTACTTC.

CDR3 in DNA: TGTGCCAGCAGCTTAAGTCATAGCACAGATACGCAGTATTTT. Translation gives CASSLSHSTDTQYF. V and J are TRBV7-3 and TRBJ2-3; D is unresolved. Germline V gene lookup returns CDR1 SGHTA and CDR2 FQGTGA. V was cut by 1 base and J by 0 bases, with 5 bases left in between. The CDR3 loop spans 14 amino acids.

This clone was detected a few times. The chain is built from TRBV5-1 and TRBJ2-1, with 10 bases that match TRBD2. Per the germline V gene, CDR1 is SGHRS and CDR2 is YFSETQ. V shed 4 bases and J 6 bases; nucleotides not matched to a gene: 10. The CDR3 is 16 residues long. DNA for the CDR3: TGCGCCAGCAGCCCCGTAGCGGGAGGTACTATCAATGAGCAGTTCTTC. This codes for CASSPVAGGTINEQFF.

There are a few counts of this clone. The rearrangement links TRBV28 to TRBJ2-7; 11 nucleotides align to TRBD1. Losses at the gene ends were 4 bases for V and 1 base for J; bases not matched to a gene: 6. The CDR3 runs 16 residues. Germline V gives CDR1 MDHEN, CDR2 SYDVKM. CDR3 nucleotide sequence: TGTGCCAGCAGTTCCCCCGGGACAGGGGGGTCCTACGAGCAGTACTTC. It specifies CASSSPGTGGSYEQYF.

Only a few counts were recorded for this clone. The V and J genes are TRBV5-4 and TRBJ2-7; a weak D match, TRBD2 (6 bases). The CDR3 contains 14 residues. The V gene's germline CDR1 is SGHNT and CDR2 YYREEE (reference sequence). The germline V and J ends were trimmed by 5 bases and 6 bases, with 18 bases remaining between them. CDR3 loop: CASSGLGGKGEQYF. DNA for the CDR3: TGTGCCAGCAGTGGTCTCGGCGGGAAGGGCGAGCAGTACTTC.

This clone was observed a few times. V is TRBV18 and J is TRBJ2-7; tentative D call: TRBD2 (5 bases). CDR3 length: 13 amino acids. Trimming took 3 bases from V and 5 from J, leaving 11 bases between them. The germline V gene encodes CDR1 KGHSH and CDR2 LQKENI. The CDR3 nucleotides read TGTGCCAGCTCACCTGACCCGGGAAACGAGCAGTACTTC. This gives the protein CASSPDPGNEQYF.

The chain recombines TRBV28 with TRBJ2-6, with D possibly matching TRBD1 (5 bases). Between the trimmed V and J ends, which lost 5 bases and 0 bases, there was a span of 11 bases. The CDR3 covers 16 residues. Germline V gene data show CDR1 as MDHEN and CDR2 as SYDVKM. CDR3 region: CASSAPQASGANVLTF. The DNA for the CDR3 is TGTGCCAGCAGTGCTCCACAGGCCTCTGGGGCCAACGTCCTGACTTTC.

This clone was observed a handful of times. This sequence joins TRBV30 and TRBJ1-6, with 11 bases identical to TRBD1. The CDR3 runs 14 residues. V was pared by 2 bases and J by 10 bases, with 4 bases of the junction left unmatched. The germline V gene has CDR1 GTSNPN and CDR2 SVGIG (reference sequence). The CDR3 coding sequence is TGTGCCTGGAGTTTAGGGACAGGGGGATCACCCCTCCACTTT. Translating gives CAWSLGTGGSPLHF.

This clone was counted only a few times. V and J are TRBV30 and TRBJ1-5, with TRBD1 matching over 8 bases. Germline assignment: CDR1 GTSNPN and CDR2 SVGIG (reference sequence). The trim removed 4 bases at V and 9 bases at J, leaving 14 bases unmatched. CDR3 length: 15 amino acids. CDR3 sequence (DNA): TGTGCCTGGACTGCCGGGGACAGGCAGTTTCGGCCCCAGCATTTT. Translation: CAWTAGDRQFRPQHF.

This rearrangement joins TRBV7-9 to TRBJ2-1; 9 nucleotides line up with TRBD1. Germline V gene data show CDR1 as SEHNR and CDR2 as FQNEAQ (reference sequence). CDR3 size: 17 residues. The V gene end was trimmed by 4 bases and the J gene end by 9 bases; junction bases not matched to a gene: 16. CDR3 residues: CASSWSGQGSSFSEQFF. Here the CDR3 DNA reads TGTGCCAGCAGCTGGTCTGGACAGGGGTCCTCGTTTTCTGAGCAGTTCTTC.

The V gene is TRBV6-1, the J gene TRBJ1-5; TRBD1 is a possible D gene (5 bases). Trimming removed 4 bases from V and 0 bases from J, with 13 bases in between. CDR3 length: 16 amino acids. From germline, CDR1 is MNHNS and CDR2 SASEGT. DNA for the CDR3: TGTGCCAGCAGTGGGTTCGGGGGAGTTAGCAATCAGCCCCAGCATTTT. It encodes CASSGFGGVSNQPQHF.

The gene calls are TRBV7-3 and TRBJ2-1, with 7 bases lining up with TRBD2. CDR1 is SGHTA and CDR2 is FQGTGA in the germline V gene. The CDR3 loop spans 13 amino acids. V trimming: 4 bases; J trimming: 14 bases; junction bases outside the gene matches: 11. CDR3 residues: CASSSPSTSPKFF. The CDR3 DNA is TGTGCCAGCAGCTCCCCCTCGACTAGCCCGAAGTTCTTC.

This clone came up a few times. The chain recombines TRBV7-3 with TRBJ2-1; a weak D match, TRBD2 (5 bases). V was trimmed by 4 bases and J by 6 bases, leaving 10 bases between them. CDR3 length: 13 residues. CDR1 is SGHTA, CDR2 FQGTGA, per germline. Here the CDR3 DNA reads TGTGCCAGCAGCTCCTCGGGGAGCAATGAGCAGTTCTTC. It encodes CASSSSGSNEQFF.

J is TRBJ1-1 and V is TRBV9; D unclear. V was pared by 3 bases and J by 0 bases, with 6 bases between. CDR3 length equals 13 residues. CDR1 and CDR2 from the germline V gene are SGDLS and YYNGEE. In nucleotides, the CDR3 is TGTGCCAGCAGCGGAGACATGAACACTGAAGCTTTCTTT. Translated, it gives CASSGDMNTEAFF. Based on the CDR3 plus reference TRBV9 and TRBJ1-1, the full variable domain is DSGVTQTPKHLITATGQRVTLRCSPRSGDLSVYWYQQSLDQGLQFLIQYYNGEERAKGNILERFSAQQFPDLHSELNLSSLELGDSALYFCASSGDMNTEAFFGQGTRLTVV.